Detailed here is one T cell receptor (beta chain). This clone was detected only a few times. Its antigen is currently not known. No much larger clone exists at a distance of one base, and base qualities are not known. Whole blood was collected in K2EDTA tubes by collaborating institutions according to the institutions' own protocols. For TCRbeta analysis, collaborators shipped samples in one of three forms: frozen whole blood, isolated PBMCs, or DNA extracted from either of those sample types. TCRbeta CDR3 regions were amplified from genomic DNA using the immunoSEQ Assay, a bias-controlled multiplex PCR. As for the authors' bioinformatics: Nucleated cell counts per sample were estimated from amplification of reference gene primers within the assay. To quantify the absolute abundance of each unique TCRbeta CDR3 rearrangement, sequence reads were collapsed and filtered. For each sample, productive Simpson clonality was calculated as the square root of Simpson's diversity index over productive rearrangements. Imported from immuneACCESS, the table was reduced by TCRdb to in-frame sequences with V and J called. These copies leave out some clones; in studies compared against another copy, an unresolved V gene accounts for under half, and the cause of the remainder is not known. V, J and clone size derive from that table, while D and trimming were established from the DNA sequence. In this sample the table shows approximately 150,000 clones, around 84% of which occur a single time. Under 2.5% of the sample is taken by the ten largest.

This entry is derived from a study of blood T cell repertoires in COVID-19 (TCRdb year 2020). In the study overall: Samples from collaborators originated in the United States, Italy and Spain and spanned both the acute and convalescent phases of COVID-19. The repertoires were released in a freely available public database intended as a resource for research on the immune response to SARS-CoV-2. Samples were obtained from the ongoing ImmuneRACE study (first 160 participants) and from 1,254 subjects provided by 6 global collaborators. The material from the prospective study consisted of cDNA or gDNA derived from T cells, B-cell-depleted T cells, or PBMCs. Sample metadata almost always included a de-identified subject ID, COVID-19 status, age in years and sex. Where HLA class I and class II types were available, the types were taken from metadata supplied by the sample provider, not from assay-based typing. The dataset comprised deeply sampled blood TCRbeta repertoires from subjects exposed to, actively infected with, or recovered from COVID-19. The full study reports these points: The quantity of clinical and demographic metadata differed by source and by participant and was supplied without curation.

Sequences SGHKS (CDR1) and YYEKEE (CDR2) are obtained from the germline V gene (reference sequence). The CDR3 has 13 amino acids, counting the end cysteine and phenylalanine. This entry keeps only the CDR3 DNA: 39 bases, framed from base 1. Deletion took 0 bases off V and 3 bases off J, with a span of 7 bases between the germline ends. The TCR originated in a man in his 70s with acute or convalescent COVID-19. The rearrangement combines TRBV5-5 with TRBJ2-7; D gene: possibly TRBD1, on 6 matching bases. The sample taken for sequencing was peripheral blood. In nucleotides, the sequence is TGTGCCAGCAGCTTGGCACAGGGCTACGAGCAGTACTTC. Its product reads: CASSLAQGYEQYF.